Listed here is a single T cell receptor (beta chain). The antigen it recognizes is unknown. Nothing much larger sits one base from this clone, and base qualities are not available. The donors were healthy, HIV-negative adults with no recently reported acute infections or vaccinations. Only Caucasian adults living in Nashville, Tennessee, USA were represented among the donors. CD4+ T cells were enriched by magnetic negative selection, after which naive cells were positively selected on CD45RA and the negative fraction was taken as the memory subset. Blood was collected by leukapheresis, and PBMCs were isolated by Ficoll-Histopaque density gradient centrifugation and then cryopreserved in liquid nitrogen vapor phase. Analytical flow cytometry was used to check the purity and quantity of each magnetically sorted T cell population. Genomic DNA was isolated from each sorted fraction and quantified by UV absorbance on a Nanodrop 2000c.

The data originate from a study of shared clonotypes between healthy human individuals (dated by TCRdb to about 2020). General notes on the study: The cohort comprised two women and a few men aged 18 to 49 years. To increase sequencing depth and limit assay-specific biases, different laboratories used diverse techniques to prepare libraries and sequence TCR repertoires. Per donor, three plates each were used for CD4 naive and CD4 memory, two for CD8 naive, and one for CD8 memory. The study deeply sequenced blood TCR repertoires of five healthy adults to estimate repertoire size and the extent of clonotype sharing between individuals. Per donor, leukapheresis produced somewhere between about 0.8 and 9.5 billion PBMCs. The research as a whole found: Rarefaction of sorted-subset datasets indicated incomplete sequencing despite the large sequencing depth. Larger estimated clonotype richness was generally found for naive subsets than for memory subsets. Because the study included only a small number of donors, the genetic and exposure-history diversity represented was limited. Sampling was limited to blood, and TCR repertoires in tissue likely differ from TCR repertoires in blood. Clonotypes shared by all four sorted-subset donors showed higher generation probabilities than non-shared clonotypes. Pairwise subsampling indicated that sequencing depth was expected to affect the degree of clonotype sharing among donors. When a handful of donors were compared, the shared fraction of clonotypes was about 5.5% for naive CD4, 3.5% to 4% for naive CD8, 2% to 2.5% for memory CD4, and roughly 0.4% for memory CD8.

From the germline V gene, CDR1 is SNHLY and CDR2 is FYNNEI. V is clipped by 10 bases and J by 9 bases, and the sequence between their germline boundaries is 22 bases long. The CDR3 sequence holds 14 residues, the cysteine and phenylalanine included. The only DNA kept is the CDR3, 42 bases in frame from the first base. Using the deep immunoSEQ assay, multiplex PCR amplified TCR CDR3 regions from genomic DNA. Extracted genomic DNA from each cell subset was distributed evenly across all wells of several immunoSEQ 96-well plates, and each plate was treated as a replicate. For sorted subsets, approximately 200 ng of genomic DNA, equivalent to 25,000 to 35,000 T cell genomes, went into each replicate PCR. The purified libraries were quantified using a Qubit 3.0 fluorometer, sized with a Bioanalyzer 2100, and then quantified again using the KAPA Library Quantification kit. Every immunoSEQ 96-well plate was sequenced on a dedicated single-read 150-cycle Illumina NextSeq 550 flow cell. The paper's processing steps were these. Because only junctional sequences without quality scores were contained in the immunoSEQ output, filtering matching that applied to full-length reads could not be performed. Sequences were annotated with PyIR, a Python wrapper for IgBLAST v1.9, using IMGT germline references to assign V/J genes and CDR3. Reads were filtered out if the reads had weak V/J assignments (E-value above 1e-6), no CDR3, stop codons, out-of-frame junctions, or ambiguous translated residues. V3J clonotypes were defined by identical inferred V gene, J gene, and CDR3 amino acid sequence. To compute the percentage overlap between repertoires, the number of shared unique clonotypes was divided by the size of the smaller repertoire. Richness of each repertoire was evaluated using RTK rarefaction, the Chao1 estimator, and Recon v2.1 estimates of unobserved clonotypes. OLGA was used to compute generation probabilities for all TCRbeta clonotypes that the gDNA method yielded from a few donors. The table comes from immuneACCESS by way of TCRdb, which keeps in-frame sequences with V and J called. Part of the clones is missing from these tables; in studies checked, under half for an unresolved V gene and the rest for unknown reasons. The V and J calls and clone size are taken from that table; D and trimming were inferred from the DNA. The sample table shows 300,000 to 400,000 clones, and over 65% are seen once. The top ten clonotypes cover 10% of the sample.

The sequencing input was memory CD4+ T cells sorted from blood. The cell subset or site label for this specimen denotes: CD45RA-negative fraction. The chain was built from TRBV2 and TRBJ2-1, with TRBD2 tentatively as D gene (6 bases match). The sequence derives from a young man in good health. The CDR3 protein is CATRYLRESSEQFF. The DNA reads as follows: TGTGCCACCCGCTACCTACGGGAGAGCAGTGAGCAGTTCTTC.